Described below is a single TCR beta chain sequence and its context. The entry originates in a study of control samples from healthy donors and cancer patients. Here immunoSEQ multiplex PCR was the method, and the copy in TCRdb shows in-frame clones only, minus some. The profile shows roughly 120,000 clones, over 75% of them singletons. CDR1 and CDR2 from the germline V gene are LNHNV and YYDKDF (reference sequence). The CDR3 extends over 14 amino acids. Trimming left V 4 bases short and J 3 bases short, with 9 bases between. Sequencing was performed on PBMCs. The TCR was taken from a woman in her 50s with colorectal cancer. V usage is TRBV15 and J usage is TRBJ1-4; the D is unclear. The CDR3 sequence is CATSKGFANEKLFF. The CDR3 region has the DNA TGTGCCACCAGCAAAGGTTTTGCTAATGAAAAACTGTTTTTT.